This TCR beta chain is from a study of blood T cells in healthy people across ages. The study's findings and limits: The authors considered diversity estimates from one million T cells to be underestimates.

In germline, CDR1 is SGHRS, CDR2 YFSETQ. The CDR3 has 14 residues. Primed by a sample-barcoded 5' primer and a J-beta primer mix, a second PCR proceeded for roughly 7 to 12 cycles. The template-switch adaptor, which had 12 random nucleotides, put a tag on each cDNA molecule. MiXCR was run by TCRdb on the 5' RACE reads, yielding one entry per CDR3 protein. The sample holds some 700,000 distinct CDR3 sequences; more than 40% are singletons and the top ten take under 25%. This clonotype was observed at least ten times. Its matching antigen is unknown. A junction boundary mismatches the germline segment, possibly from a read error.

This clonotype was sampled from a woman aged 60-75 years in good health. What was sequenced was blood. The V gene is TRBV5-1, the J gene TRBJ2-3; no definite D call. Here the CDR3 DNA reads TGTGCCAGCAGTTTAGACCGCGGCACAGATACGCAGTATTTT. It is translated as CASSLDRGTDTQYF.